Below are 19 T cell receptor beta chains sequenced from a single sample in a study of blood T cell repertoires in COVID-19. Produced via immunoSEQ multiplex PCR; TCRdb's table is partial and in-frame only. Here the sample spans 200,000 to 300,000 clones, 80% to 90% being singletons. What was sequenced was peripheral blood. These receptor sequences come from a man between 35 and 55 years old who had recovered from COVID-19.

This chain connects TRBV3-1 (or the pseudogene TRBV3-2) to TRBJ1-5, with 7 bases that match TRBD1. Looked up from germline, CDR1 is LGHDT and CDR2 is YNNKEL (reference sequence). The CDR3 sequence is 15 residues long. With 3 bases clipped from V and 7 bases from J, the junction kept 9 bases outside the gene matches. The CDR3, as DNA: TGTGCCAGCAGCCAGGGGACAGCCCTAGGGCAGCCCCAGCATTTT. Protein product: CASSQGTALGQPQHF.

The chain combines TRBV19 with TRBJ2-5; D might be TRBD2 (6 bases). Germline CDR1 and CDR2: LNHDA and SQIVND (reference sequence). The CDR3 runs 11 residues. V gave up 8 bases and J gave up 5 bases, with 9 bases separating them. CDR3 in amino acids: CASGGGETQYF. CDR3 bases: TGTGCCAGTGGAGGAGGGGAGACCCAGTACTTC.

The V gene is TRBV5-1, the J gene TRBJ2-3; 8 positions agree with TRBD2. Looked up from germline, CDR1 is SGHRS and CDR2 is YFSETQ. V was clipped by 0 bases and J by 6 bases; unmatched bases: 6. This CDR3 has 15 residues. This chain's CDR3 is CASSLEGLEGDTQYF. The CDR3, as DNA: TGCGCCAGCAGCTTGGAGGGACTAGAGGGTGATACGCAGTATTTT.

The chain joins TRBV5-1 to TRBJ2-5; perhaps TRBD1 as D (6 bases). Trimming stripped 0 bases from V and 5 bases from J, with 11 bases between. The CDR3 consists of 14 residues. Germline V gene lookup returns CDR1 SGHRS and CDR2 YFSETQ. In DNA, the CDR3 is TGCGCCAGCAGCTTGGAGTGGGGGCTGGAGACCCAGTACTTC. It is translated as CASSLEWGLETQYF.

This chain uses TRBV30 with TRBJ1-1; D perhaps matches TRBD1 (6 bases). V was trimmed by 4 bases and J by 3 bases, leaving 12 bases between them. The CDR3 extends over 13 amino acids. CDR1 GTSNPN and CDR2 SVGIG come from the germline V gene (reference sequence). The CDR3, as DNA: TGTGCCTGGAACTTACAGGGTGACACTGAAGCTTTCTTT. It translates to CAWNLQGDTEAFF. Variable domain in full (rest from reference TRBV30 and TRBJ1-1): SQTIHQWPATLVQPVGSPLSLECTVEGTSNPNLYWYRQAAGRGLQLLFYSVGIGQISSEVPQNLSASRPQDRQFILSSKKLLLSDSGFYLCAWNLQGDTEAFFGQGTRLTVV.

The chain recombines TRBV10-2 with TRBJ1-1, with a tentative D call TRBD1 (6 bases). From germline, CDR1 is WSHSY and CDR2 SAAADI. CDR3 length: 14 residues. Between the trimmed V and J ends, which lost 4 bases and 4 bases, there was a span of 13 bases. CDR3 sequence reads: CASSVEGGGTEAFF. CDR3 DNA sequence: TGCGCCAGCAGTGTGGAAGGGGGTGGCACTGAAGCTTTCTTT.

This clone was detected a few times. The chain combines TRBV12-3 or TRBV12-4 with TRBJ1-2, with D unresolved. Trimming pared 6 bases from V and 8 bases from J, leaving 16 bases between. This CDR3 spans 13 amino acids. CDR3: CASSADSSGGYTF. CDR3 nucleotide sequence: TGTGCCAGCAGCGCGGACTCCTCGGGCGGCTACACCTTC.

V gene TRBV7-8 combines with J gene TRBJ1-6, with 7 bases lining up with TRBD1. The length of the CDR3 is 17 residues. The germline V gene has CDR1 SGHVS and CDR2 FQNEAQ. The V and J ends lost 7 bases and 4 bases, in that order; junction bases with no gene match: 13. CDR3 in amino acids: CASTLQGREGYNSPLHF. CDR3 in DNA: TGTGCCAGCACCCTACAGGGGCGAGAGGGGTATAATTCACCCCTCCACTTT.

This clone was seen a single time. The rearrangement uses TRBV2 and TRBJ1-2; 10 nucleotides align to TRBD1. Unmatched junction bases numbered 6, after V lost 7 bases and J lost 1 base. CDR1 is SNHLY, CDR2 FYNNEI, per germline. The CDR3 has 15 residues. The CDR3 sequence: CASKSGTGDNYGYTF. CDR3 nucleotides: TGTGCCAGCAAATCTGGGACAGGGGATAACTATGGCTACACCTTC.

This rearrangement joins TRBV6-6 to TRBJ2-5; D perhaps matches TRBD2 (6 bases). The germline gives CDR1 MNHNY, CDR2 SVGAGI (reference sequence). This CDR3 spans 15 amino acids. Trimming took 6 bases from V and 3 from J, leaving 17 bases between them. The CDR3 loop reads CASRIGRDLKETQYF. The CDR3 DNA sequence: TGTGCCAGCAGGATTGGAAGGGACTTAAAAGAGACCCAGTACTTC.

This clone was observed a single time. The chain is built from TRBV7-6 and TRBJ2-3, with D tentatively TRBD2 (5 bases). Germline values: CDR1 SGHVS, CDR2 FNYEAQ. The V gene lost 3 bases and the J gene lost 0 bases, with 16 bases spanning the gap. The CDR3 runs 17 residues. The CDR3 sequence: CASSFGGGITSTDTQYF. The DNA for the CDR3 is TGTGCCAGCAGCTTTGGTGGAGGCATAACTAGCACAGATACGCAGTATTTT.

The rearrangement uses TRBV19 and TRBJ2-5; D is unresolved. CDR1 is LNHDA, CDR2 SQIVND, per germline (reference sequence). The V end lost 0 bases, the J end lost 5 bases, and 7 bases lay between the germline ends. The CDR3 loop spans 13 amino acids. For the CDR3, the DNA is TGTGCCAGTAGTATAGATTTTGAGGAGACCCAGTACTTC. This encodes CASSIDFEETQYF. Filled out from reference TRBV19 and TRBJ2-5, the complete variable domain reads DGGITQSPKYLFRKEGQNVTLSCEQNLNHDAMYWYRQDPGQGLRLIYYSQIVNDFQKGDIAEGYSVSREKKESFPLTVTSAQKNPTAFYLCASSIDFEETQYFGPGTRLLVL.

The rearrangement links TRBV7-2 to TRBJ2-7; 8 bases align to TRBD1. The CDR3 is made up of 15 amino acids. V lost 1 base and J lost 6; bases outside the gene matches: 8. Germline lookup yields CDR1 SGHTA and CDR2 FQGNSA. The CDR3 bases are TGTGCCAGCAGCTTAGTTGGGACAGGAGGGAGCGAGCAGTACTTC. Translated, it gives CASSLVGTGGSEQYF.

The chain joins TRBV9 to TRBJ2-3; D not resolved. Germline CDR1 reads SGDLS; CDR2 reads YYNGEE. The germline V and J ends were trimmed by 3 bases and 6 bases, with 8 bases remaining between them. The CDR3 totals 12 residues. The CDR3 DNA follows: TGTGCCAGCAGCGGGAGTTTGGATACGCAGTATTTT. Translating gives CASSGSLDTQYF.

This clone was found once. The chain has TRBV7-2 and TRBJ2-7; D remains unclear. Germline CDR1 SGHTA, CDR2 FQGNSA. The CDR3 has 11 residues. V lost 2 bases to trimming and J lost 6 bases, with 5 bases between them. The CDR3 region has the DNA TGTGCCAGCAGCTTATACTCCGAGCAGTACTTC. Translating it yields CASSLYSEQYF.

The J gene is TRBJ2-3, the V gene TRBV7-2; TRBD2 matches 8 bases. There are 15 residues in the CDR3. V shed 3 bases, J shed 6 bases, and the junction held 8 bases outside the gene matches. CDR1 and CDR2 from the germline V gene are SGHTA and FQGNSA. The CDR3 sequence: CASSFRRGAGDTQYF. CDR3 coding DNA: TGTGCCAGCAGCTTTAGGCGGGGGGCTGGTGATACGCAGTATTTT.

The chain links TRBV4-1 to TRBJ2-2; TRBD1 agrees at 8 bases. V gave up 6 bases and J gave up 4 bases; unmatched junction bases: 7. Germline assignment: CDR1 MGHRA and CDR2 YSYEKL. The CDR3 is 15 residues long. CDR3 coding DNA: TGCGCCAGCAGTGACGGACAGGGTCGCACCGGGGAGCTGTTTTTT. It encodes CASSDGQGRTGELFF.

The chain couples TRBV7-2 to TRBJ1-4; perhaps TRBD1 as D (5 bases). The germline V and J ends were trimmed by 5 bases and 7 bases, with 20 bases remaining between them. The CDR3 length is 16 residues. The germline CDR1 and CDR2 sequences are SGHTA and FQGNSA. The CDR3 loop is CASSLNRRGSGEKLFF. The CDR3 DNA follows: TGTGCCAGCAGCCTCAACCGACGGGGGAGCGGTGAAAAACTGTTTTTT.

This sequence joins TRBV18 and TRBJ1-4, with TRBD1 matching over 7 bases. CDR1 and CDR2 (germline): KGHSH, LQKENI. Trimming cost V 5 bases and J 4 bases; bases outside gene matches: 7. The CDR3 sequence is 15 residues long. The CDR3 DNA reads TGTGCCAGCTCATTGGGGACAGACTATAATGAAAAACTGTTTTTT. Translated, it gives CASSLGTDYNEKLFF.